The 7 T cell receptor beta chains below were found in one sample sequenced in a study of type 1 regulatory T cells. TCRdb reprocessed the reads via MiXCR and lists one record per CDR3 protein. The table has about 5,800 distinct CDR3 sequences, 25% to 30% seen once. Their antigen targets remain unknown. Sequenced: cultured T cells, either the whole culture or a sorted T cell fraction (not recorded which). Subset of the sample: Tr1-enriched cell product generated in vitro against host alloantigens. Receptors were obtained from a human donor in good health.

This sequence joins TRBV20-1 and TRBJ2-7; 7 positions match TRBD1. This CDR3 contains 15 residues. Per germline, CDR1 DFQATT and CDR2 SNEGSKA (reference sequence). V dropped 1 base and J dropped 0; count of bases not matched to a gene: 6. The CDR3 DNA follows: TGCAGTGCTAGAGGGATTCGGGACAGCTCCTACGAGCAGTACTTC. Translating it yields CSARGIRDSSYEQYF.

By proportion, this clonotype is medium-sized. This chain connects TRBV5-1 to TRBJ2-4, with D hard to call. The CDR3 is made up of 15 amino acids. Per the germline V gene, CDR1 is SGHRS and CDR2 is YFSETQ. V gave up 0 bases and J gave up 6 bases, with 13 bases separating them. CDR3 sequence (DNA): TGCGCCAGCAGCTTGGGCGGACCTAGATCAAACATTCAGTACTTC. Translated: CASSLGGPRSNIQYF.

This clonotype has a count of ten or more. The CDR3 loop reads CASSHPGIGTSRYYEQYF. CDR3 bases: TGTGCCAGCAGCCACCCAGGGATAGGGACTAGCAGATACTACGAGCAGTACTTC. The J gene is TRBJ2-7, the V gene TRBV7-9; 9 bases align to TRBD2. The CDR3 has 18 amino acids. CDR1 SEHNR and CDR2 FQNEAQ come from the germline V gene (reference sequence). The J segment lost 3 bases and the V segment lost 5 bases, leaving 17 bases of the junction unmatched.

This clonotype was detected ten times or more. The chain links TRBV5-5 to TRBJ1-2, with 7 nucleotides matching TRBD1. Germline V gene data show CDR1 as SGHKS and CDR2 as YYEKEE (reference sequence). V shed 3 bases, J shed 1 base, and the junction held 6 bases outside the gene matches. The CDR3 has 15 residues. The CDR3 DNA reads as TGTGCCAGCAGCTATCCGACAGGGCTTAACTATGGCTACACCTTC. Residues: CASSYPTGLNYGYTF.

This clonotype was seen many times. V gene TRBV18 combines with J gene TRBJ1-5; D might be TRBD1 (6 bases). The CDR3 consists of 15 residues. The V gene's germline CDR1 is KGHSH and CDR2 LQKENI. The ends were cut back, 6 bases at V and 2 bases at J, with 14 bases in the middle. Here the CDR3 reads CASSPIRQGNQPQHF. The CDR3 bases are TGTGCCAGCTCCCCGATACGACAGGGCAATCAGCCCCAGCATTTT.

By sample share, this clonotype is medium-sized. This rearrangement joins TRBV9 to TRBJ1-3; D gene ambiguous. This CDR3 comprises 14 residues. CDR1 and CDR2 from the germline V gene are SGDLS and YYNGEE. Trimming cost V 0 bases and J 4 bases, with 8 bases left between them. The DNA of the CDR3 is TGTGCCAGCAGCGTAGAGGTCCCGGGAAACACCATATATTTT. It specifies CASSVEVPGNTIYF.

In this sample, this clonotype is medium-sized (0.01 to 0.1%). The J gene is TRBJ1-6, the V gene TRBV5-1; TRBD1 matches 8 bases. J gave up 9 bases and V 3 bases, and 8 bases lay outside the gene matches. CDR1 and CDR2 from the germline V gene are SGHRS and YFSETQ. This CDR3 contains 15 residues. The CDR3 nucleotides read TGCGCCAGCAGCTCGGGACAGGTGGCTATTTCACCCCTCCACTTT. Amino acid sequence: CASSSGQVAISPLHF. Based on the CDR3 plus reference TRBV5-1 and TRBJ1-6, the full variable domain is KAGVTQTPRYLIKTRGQQVTLSCSPISGHRSVSWYQQTPGQGLQFLFEYFSETQRNKGNFPGRFSGRQFSNSRSEMNVSTLELGDSALYLCASSSGQVAISPLHFGNGTRLTVT.